Listed below are T cell receptor beta chains from one sample, sequenced in a study of blood T cells in healthy people across ages. Using its own MiXCR run on the 5' RACE reads, TCRdb lists one record per CDR3 protein. Here the sample spans under 2,000,000 distinct CDR3 sequences, less than 50% being singletons. Sequencing used blood. The receptors stem from a woman aged 40 to 55 in good health. CDR3s include the opening cysteine and the closing phenylalanine or tryptophan. D genes are given only for firm matches. Part of the rows lack a size; the others show once, few, many or a class for expanded clones.

V gene	D gene	clone size	J gene	CDR3 protein	CDR3 DNA
TRBV20-1	NA	NA	TRBJ2-7	CSATRTTYYEQYF	TGCAGTGCTACAAGGACTACCTACTACGAGCAGTACTTC
TRBV12-3/TRBV12-4	TRBD1	few	TRBJ1-6	CASSPSGGKLSPLHF	TGTGCCAGCAGTCCCTCAGGGGGTAAGCTTTCACCCCTCCACTTT
TRBV20-1	NA	NA	TRBJ1-1	CSASKGLNTEAFF	TGCAGTGCTAGTAAGGGATTGAACACTGAAGCTTTCTTT
TRBV12-3/TRBV12-4	TRBD1	NA	TRBJ2-7	CASIGTGRGYEQYF	TGTGCCAGCATTGGGACAGGGAGAGGATACGAGCAGTACTTC
TRBV12-3/TRBV12-4	NA	NA	TRBJ2-1	CASSLGNSGQETQFF	TGTGCCAGCAGTTTGGGGAATTCAGGGCAAGAGACCCAGTTCTTC
TRBV7-8	NA	NA	TRBJ1-5	CASSLEGLNQPQHF	TGTGCCAGCAGCCTGGAGGGGTTAAATCAGCCCCAGCATTTT
TRBV5-1	NA	NA	TRBJ2-2	CASSLTQNTGELFF	TGCGCCAGCAGCTTGACACAAAACACCGGGGAGCTGTTTTTT
TRBV27	NA	NA	TRBJ2-4	CASSFRILAKNIQYF	TGTGCCAGCAGTTTCCGGATTCTAGCCAAAAACATTCAGTACTTC
TRBV6-6	NA	NA	TRBJ2-7	CASSQYRVSYEQYF	TGTGCCAGCAGTCAGTACCGGGTCTCCTACGAGCAGTACTTC
TRBV25-1	NA	NA	TRBJ1-5	CASSGLGDNQPQHF	TGTGCCAGCAGTGGACTAGGCGACAATCAGCCCCAGCATTTT
TRBV4-1	TRBD2	NA	TRBJ2-3	CASSQEGTSGYTDTQYF	TGCGCCAGCAGCCAAGAAGGGACTAGCGGCTACACAGATACGCAGTATTTT
TRBV28	NA	NA	TRBJ2-7	CASSHRAGDALDPRTQYF	TGTGCCAGCAGCCATAGGGCAGGGGATGCCCTAGATCCCAGAACCCAGTACTTC
TRBV29-1	NA	many	TRBJ2-1	CSVRIEGNEQFF	TGCAGCGTGCGAATAGAGGGCAATGAGCAGTTCTTC
TRBV7-2	NA	NA	TRBJ2-7	CASSPWDTSYEQYF	TGTGCCAGCAGCCCCTGGGACACCTCCTACGAGCAGTACTTC
TRBV6-2/TRBV6-3	TRBD1	NA	TRBJ2-1	CASSGQGHGLGEQFF	TGTGCCAGCAGTGGACAGGGCCATGGTTTGGGTGAGCAGTTCTTC
TRBV28	TRBD2	NA	TRBJ2-3	CASSPTSGTTDTQYF	TGTGCCAGCAGTCCAACTAGCGGGACCACAGATACGCAGTATTTT
TRBV20-1	TRBD1	few	TRBJ1-2	CSATGDRIYGYTF	TGCAGTGCTACGGGGGACAGGATTTATGGCTACACCTTC
TRBV6-6	TRBD2	NA	TRBJ2-3	CASSYSSRLAGTDTQYF	TGTGCCAGCAGTTACTCGAGTAGGCTAGCGGGGACAGATACGCAGTATTTT
TRBV7-2	NA	few	TRBJ2-3	CASSDSGLGGQYF	TGTGCCAGCAGCGACTCCGGACTAGGGGGGCAGTATTTT
TRBV6-2/TRBV6-3	TRBD1	NA	TRBJ2-7	CASSRNRGTSSYEQYF	TGTGCCAGCAGTAGGAACAGGGGGACCAGCTCCTACGAGCAGTACTTC
TRBV4-1	NA	NA	TRBJ2-7	CASSFMEPGAYEQYF	TGCGCCAGCAGCTTCATGGAGCCAGGGGCCTACGAGCAGTACTTC
TRBV24-1	NA	few	TRBJ2-1	CATSDIRGSGNEQFF	TGTGCCACCAGTGACATTCGAGGATCGGGCAATGAGCAGTTCTTC
TRBV3-1	NA	NA	TRBJ2-7	CASSQGHPSYKQYF	TGTGCCAGCAGCCAAGGGCACCCGAGCTACAAGCAGTACTTC
TRBV20-1	NA	NA	TRBJ2-3	CSAPRGVWDTQYF	TGCAGTGCTCCCCGCGGGGTATGGGATACGCAGTATTTT
TRBV20-1	TRBD1	once	TRBJ1-2	CSAPTGGAYYGYTF	TGCAGTGCCCCGACAGGGGGCGCGTACTATGGCTACACCTTC
TRBV28	TRBD2	NA	TRBJ2-7	CASTALTSGGRYEQYF	TGTGCCAGCACCGCCCTGACTAGCGGGGGGCGCTACGAGCAGTACTTC
TRBV14	NA	NA	TRBJ2-3	CASSQENRPLAPSTDTQYF	TGTGCCAGCAGCCAAGAGAACAGGCCCCTAGCCCCTAGCACAGATACGCAGTATTTT
TRBV24-1	TRBD1	NA	TRBJ2-1	CATSGKTGFSYNEQFF	TGTGCCACCAGTGGGAAGACAGGGTTCTCCTACAATGAGCAGTTCTTC
TRBV5-1	NA	few	TRBJ2-6	CASSLRGGFGANVLTF	TGCGCCAGCAGCTTGCGGGGAGGCTTTGGGGCCAACGTCCTGACTTTC
TRBV21-1	NA	once	TRBJ2-1	CASSKRAYPNEQFF	TGTGCCAGCAGCAAACGAGCCTACCCCAATGAGCAGTTCTTC
TRBV7-9	TRBD1	few	TRBJ2-3	CASSWGQGLDTQYF	TGTGCCAGCAGCTGGGGACAGGGTTTAGATACGCAGTATTTT
TRBV7-8	NA	once	TRBJ2-1	CASGAGRGPNNEQFF	TGTGCCAGCGGAGCAGGCAGGGGCCCGAACAATGAGCAGTTCTTC
TRBV12-5	TRBD1	NA	TRBJ1-2	CASGSGQGGTNYGYTF	TGTGCTAGTGGTTCCGGACAGGGAGGAACTAACTATGGCTACACCTTC
TRBV7-2	NA	few	TRBJ2-5	CASSFERVQETQYF	TGTGCCAGCAGCTTTGAAAGGGTCCAAGAGACCCAGTACTTC
TRBV5-1	TRBD1	few	TRBJ1-2	CASSNRDRVGYTF	TGCGCCAGCAGCAACCGGGACAGGGTCGGCTACACCTTC
TRBV29-1	TRBD1	few	TRBJ2-4	CSVEQTGADIQYF	TGCAGCGTTGAACAGACAGGGGCGGACATTCAGTACTTC
TRBV20-1	NA	NA	TRBJ2-5	CSARDRGRQETQYF	TGCAGTGCTAGAGATCGCGGCAGACAAGAGACCCAGTACTTC
TRBV10-3	TRBD1	NA	TRBJ2-5	CAISGQGAQETQYF	TGTGCCATCAGTGGGCAGGGGGCACAAGAGACCCAGTACTTC
TRBV12-3/TRBV12-4	TRBD1	NA	TRBJ2-5	CASSPSGRATGKSEETQYF	TGTGCCAGCAGCCCTTCGGGGAGAGCGACAGGGAAGAGCGAAGAGACCCAGTACTTC
TRBV24-1	NA	NA	TRBJ2-7	CATSDSLGSSYEQYF	TGTGCCACCAGTGATTCTCTGGGAAGTAGCTACGAGCAGTACTTC
TRBV18	NA	NA	TRBJ2-1	CASSPGQREYNEQFF	TGTGCCAGCTCACCTGGGCAGAGAGAATACAATGAGCAGTTCTTC
TRBV12-3/TRBV12-4	TRBD1	NA	TRBJ1-2	CASSRPGQQKGYTF	TGTGCCAGCAGTAGGCCGGGACAGCAGAAAGGCTACACCTTC
TRBV9	NA	NA	TRBJ1-2	CASSGRAGPGYGYTF	TGTGCCAGCAGCGGTAGGGCAGGGCCTGGCTATGGCTACACCTTC
TRBV10-3	TRBD1	NA	TRBJ2-5	CAIRESPGQGWQETQYF	TGTGCCATCAGGGAGTCGCCGGGACAGGGTTGGCAAGAGACCCAGTACTTC
TRBV7-2	TRBD2	NA	TRBJ2-7	CASSLAGGLSSCEQYF	TGTGCCAGCAGCTTAGCGGGGGGGTTGAGCTCCTGCGAGCAGTACTTC
TRBV25-1	TRBD2	NA	TRBJ2-3	CAIDKTSGGAPDTQYF	TGTGCCATCGATAAGACTAGCGGGGGGGCCCCAGATACGCAGTATTTT
TRBV6-5	TRBD2	few	TRBJ2-3	CASSPLAGAVTDTQYF	TGTGCCAGCAGTCCACTAGCGGGGGCCGTCACAGATACGCAGTATTTT
TRBV20-1	NA	NA	TRBJ1-1	CSASWGQNTEAFF	TGCAGTGCTAGTTGGGGGCAGAACACTGAAGCTTTCTTT
TRBV7-9	NA	few	TRBJ2-5	CASSPQRGGKETQYF	TGTGCCAGCAGCCCACAACGGGGCGGGAAAGAGACCCAGTACTTC
TRBV6-2/TRBV6-3	NA	NA	TRBJ2-6	CASSRWTGANVLTF	TGTGCCAGCAGTCGTTGGACTGGGGCCAACGTCCTGACTTTC
TRBV20-1	TRBD1	few	TRBJ1-5	CSAGGQGDQPQHF	TGCAGTGCAGGAGGACAGGGCGATCAGCCCCAGCATTTT
TRBV27	TRBD2	NA	TRBJ2-3	CASSPRGSGGVDTQYF	TGTGCCAGCAGTCCCCGTGGGAGCGGGGGCGTAGATACGCAGTATTTT
TRBV2	TRBD1	NA	TRBJ1-2	CASRGQQGNYGYTF	TGTGCCAGCAGGGGTCAACAGGGGAACTATGGCTACACCTTC
TRBV20-1	TRBD2	NA	TRBJ2-3	CSASDGGRTDTQYF	TGCAGTGCTAGTGACGGGGGGAGGACAGATACGCAGTATTTT
TRBV24-1	NA	NA	TRBJ2-7	CATSEPGSSPHEQYF	TGTGCCACCAGTGAACCGGGCTCAAGCCCTCACGAGCAGTACTTC
TRBV4-1	TRBD1	NA	TRBJ2-5	CASSQDRIPTGVGETQYF	TGCGCCAGCAGCCAAGATCGCATCCCGACAGGGGTCGGGGAGACCCAGTACTTC
TRBV3-1	NA	few	TRBJ1-5	CASSLDQGAPGVNQPQHF	TGTGCCAGCAGCCTCGATCAAGGTGCGCCAGGGGTCAATCAGCCCCAGCATTTT